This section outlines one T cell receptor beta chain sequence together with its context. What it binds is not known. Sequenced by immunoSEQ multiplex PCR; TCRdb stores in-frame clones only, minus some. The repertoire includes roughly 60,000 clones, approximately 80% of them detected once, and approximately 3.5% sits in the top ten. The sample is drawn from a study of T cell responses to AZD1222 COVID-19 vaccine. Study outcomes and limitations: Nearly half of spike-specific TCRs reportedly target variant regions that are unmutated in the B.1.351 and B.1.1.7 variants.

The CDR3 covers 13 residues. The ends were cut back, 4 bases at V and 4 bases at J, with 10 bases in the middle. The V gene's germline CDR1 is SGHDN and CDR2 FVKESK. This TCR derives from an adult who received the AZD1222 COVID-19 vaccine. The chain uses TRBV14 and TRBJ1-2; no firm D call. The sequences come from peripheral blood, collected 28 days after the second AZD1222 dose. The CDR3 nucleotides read TGTGCCAGCAGCCCGACATTCCGCTATGGCTACACCTTC. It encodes CASSPTFRYGYTF.